Presented here are 15 T cell receptor beta chains from one specimen sequenced in a study of post-analysis software for immune sequencing data. Presence of unique molecular identifiers characterized the TCR beta cDNA libraries. A single record per CDR3 protein comes from TCRdb applying MiXCR to the PCR reads. The sample holds 450,000 or so distinct CDR3 sequences, around 40% seen once. Findings of the study overall: About 5 TRBV segments occurring more often in patients than controls included TRBV5-6, TRBV5-1 and TRBV20-1.

What these receptors recognize is not known. The source material was blood. The origin of the receptors is a girl between 5 and 17 years old with multiple sclerosis.

This sequence joins TRBV6-2 or TRBV6-3 and TRBJ2-1, with TRBD1 matching over 10 bases. Unmatched junction bases numbered 7, after V lost 0 bases and J lost 8 bases. The CDR3 has 16 residues. Germline-derived CDR1 and CDR2 are MNHEY and SVGEGT. CDR3 bases: TGTGCCAGCAGTTACTCCCCAGGGACAGGGGACGATGAGCAGTTCTTC. Amino acid sequence: CASSYSPGTGDDEQFF.

V gene TRBV28 combines with J gene TRBJ2-7, with 7 bases matching TRBD1. The CDR3 totals 15 residues. The germline V gene has CDR1 MDHEN and CDR2 SYDVKM. Trimming removed 2 bases from V and 4 bases from J; junction bases left unmatched: 8. The CDR3 region is CASSLPGQAGYEQYF. The CDR3 DNA reads as TGTGCCAGCAGTTTACCTGGACAGGCAGGATACGAGCAGTACTTC.

This clonotype occurred a few times. This rearrangement joins TRBV7-2 to TRBJ1-1; D ambiguous. Looked up from germline, CDR1 is SGHTA and CDR2 is FQGNSA. V shed 7 bases and J shed 10 bases, with 16 bases lying between them. The CDR3 length is 12 residues. The CDR3 sequence: CASTPGTVRAFF. As DNA, the CDR3 is TGTGCCAGCACCCCTGGTACAGTGAGAGCTTTCTTT.

This clonotype was counted between two and nine times. This sequence joins TRBV12-3 or TRBV12-4 and TRBJ1-2; the D gene is possibly TRBD1 (5 bases). The CDR3 consists of 17 residues. Deletions cut 5 bases from V and 0 bases from J, with 19 bases between. CDR3 sequence (DNA): TGTGCCAGCAGTCCCCGTCCCCGGACACCTTCTAACTATGGCTACACCTTC. Its protein is CASSPRPRTPSNYGYTF.

The chain joins TRBV10-3 to TRBJ1-2, with 9 bases matching TRBD1. The ends lost 6 bases at V and 6 bases at J; junction bases unmatched: 8. The CDR3 is made up of 14 amino acids. The germline V gene encodes CDR1 ENHRY and CDR2 SYGVKD. Here the CDR3 reads CAIRIQGAMDGYTF. The CDR3 region has the DNA TGTGCCATCAGAATACAGGGGGCTATGGATGGCTACACCTTC.

With respect to this clonotype: A much more abundant neighbour one base away suggests this may be a read error. The rearrangement links TRBV12-3 or TRBV12-4 to TRBJ1-1; D gene unclear. The CDR3 is made up of 14 amino acids. V lost 6 bases and J lost 3, with 14 bases in between. DNA of the CDR3: TGTGCCAGCAGACCCCAGACATGGGACACTGAAGCTTTCTTT. Its translation: CASRPQTWDTEAFF.

This rearrangement joins TRBV10-3 to TRBJ1-2; D is possibly TRBD1 (5 bases). Germline values: CDR1 ENHRY, CDR2 SYGVKD. The V end lost 8 bases, the J end lost 4 bases, and 14 bases lay between the germline ends. The CDR3 has 13 residues. In DNA, the CDR3 is TGTGCCATCGTGGGGGGGTCCGGCTATGGCTACACCTTC. This translates into CAIVGGSGYGYTF.

In this sample, this clonotype turned up once. The CDR3 spells CAISEPTGTGGPSYGYTF. The CDR3 coding sequence is TGTGCCATCAGTGAGCCTACCGGGACAGGGGGACCCTCCTATGGCTACACCTTC. The chain joins TRBV10-3 to TRBJ1-2, with 11 bases that match TRBD1. This CDR3 spans 18 amino acids. Trimming at V came to 2 bases and at J to 4 bases, leaving 12 bases not matched to a gene. Germline V gives CDR1 ENHRY, CDR2 SYGVKD.

Concerning this clonotype: At one end, the junction sequence differs from germline, possibly due to a read error. The chain is built from TRBV28 and TRBJ2-1, with TRBD2 as a possible D gene (5 bases). This CDR3 contains 17 residues. CDR1 MDHEN and CDR2 SYDVKM come from the germline V gene. CDR3 nucleotides: TGTGCCAGCAGTCCGGCGGGTCGGGATTCCGGCCACAATGGGCAGTTCTTC. This sequence encodes CASSPAGRDSGHNGQFF.

The chain combines TRBV7-3 with TRBJ2-4, with 10 bases fitting TRBD2. The J call may be faulty, since TRBJ2-5 better matches the DNA end. Germline lookup yields CDR1 SGHTA and CDR2 FQGTGA. The CDR3 has 16 residues. The CDR3 loop reads CASSLILAGNPETQYF. The CDR3, as DNA: TGTGCCAGCAGCTTAATACTAGCGGGAAACCCAGAGACCCAGTACTTC.

Worth noting for this clonotype: One end of the junction is discordant with germline, which a read error may explain. The V call is TRBV10-3, the J call TRBJ2-5; D remains ambiguous. The CDR3 loop spans 15 amino acids. Germline V lookup: CDR1 ENHRY, CDR2 SYGVKD. The CDR3 here is CAISESKGNQETQYF. The CDR3 nucleotides read TGTGCCATCAGTGAGTCAAAAGGGAACCAGGAGACCCAGTACTTC.

The chain is built from TRBV20-1 and TRBJ2-3, with 10 bases identical to TRBD2. Per the germline V gene, CDR1 is DFQATT and CDR2 is SNEGSKA (reference sequence). The ends lost 3 bases at V and 1 base at J; junction bases unmatched: 4. The CDR3 is made up of 15 amino acids. This CDR3 reads CSASFGLAGTDTQYF. In DNA, the CDR3 is TGCAGTGCTAGCTTCGGACTAGCGGGCACAGATACGCAGTATTTT.

This clonotype has only a few counts. J is TRBJ2-1 and V is TRBV7-3, with D perhaps TRBD1 or TRBD2 (5 bases each). The germline V gene has CDR1 SGHTA and CDR2 FQGTGA. The CDR3 totals 14 residues. With 4 bases removed from V and 9 bases from J, the gap between germline ends came to 16 bases. The CDR3: CASSSPEGAGEQFF. The DNA for the CDR3 is TGTGCCAGCAGCTCACCCGAAGGGGCGGGTGAGCAGTTCTTC.

The genes are TRBV7-3 and TRBJ1-2, with D possibly matching TRBD1 (5 bases). The CDR3 extends over 15 amino acids. V lost 1 base and J 3 bases, leaving 12 bases between the germline ends. Germline CDR1 and CDR2: SGHTA and FQGTGA. CDR3 coding DNA: TGTGCCAGCAGCTTAAGCGGGGCGCTTGACTATGGCTACACCTTC. It specifies CASSLSGALDYGYTF.

The chain links TRBV29-1 to TRBJ2-3; tentatively, D is TRBD2 (5 bases). CDR1 SQVTM and CDR2 ANQGSEA come from the germline V gene. The V gene lost 3 bases and the J gene lost 3 bases, with 10 bases spanning the gap. This CDR3 contains 13 residues. CDR3 sequence reads: CSVEKTTTDTQYF. The DNA for the CDR3 is TGCAGCGTTGAGAAGACTACAACAGATACGCAGTATTTT.